One sample yielded the 5 T cell receptor beta chains listed below, sequenced in a study of control samples from healthy donors and cancer patients. Only in-frame clones appear in the TCRdb table, and some are missing; sequencing was by immunoSEQ multiplex PCR. The repertoire has roughly 88,000 clones, around 81% of them found once; the top ten carry around a fifth. Sequences were obtained from blood. The receptor set was obtained from a man aged 30 to 39 in good health.

The chain employs TRBV12-5 and TRBJ1-1, with unresolved D. This CDR3 contains 13 residues. V was clipped by 0 bases and J by 6 bases, with 8 bases between them. The germline CDR1 and CDR2 sequences are LGHNT and FRNRAP. In DNA, the CDR3 is TGTGCTAGTGGTTTGGTAGGCCGGCCTGAAGCTTTCTTT. Protein product: CASGLVGRPEAFF. The full variable domain, rest sourced from reference TRBV12-5 and TRBJ1-1, is DARVTQTPRHKVTEMGQEVTMRCQPILGHNTVFWYRQTMMQGLELLAYFRNRAPLDDSGMPKDRFSAEMPDATLATLKIQPSEPRDSAVYFCASGLVGRPEAFFGQGTRLTVV.

V and J are TRBV5-1 and TRBJ1-4; TRBD1 aligns across 9 bases. The CDR3 covers 15 residues. The V gene's germline CDR1 is SGHRS and CDR2 YFSETQ. After removal of 4 bases from V and 7 bases from J, the junction contained 8 bases not matched to a gene. Written as DNA, the CDR3 is TGCGCCAGCAGCCCGCTGGACAGGGGAGGTGAAAAACTGTTTTTT. Translated, it gives CASSPLDRGGEKLFF.

The rearrangement joins TRBV7-8 to TRBJ1-5; maybe TRBD1 (5 bases). The CDR3 has 18 amino acids. V was pared by 1 base and J by 0 bases, with 16 bases between. Germline V lookup: CDR1 SGHVS, CDR2 FQNEAQ. The CDR3 coding sequence is TGTGCCAGCAGCTTAGACTTATTAGGGACCGCTAGCAATCAGCCCCAGCATTTT. Translating gives CASSLDLLGTASNQPQHF.

This clone turned up a few times. The chain uses TRBV9 and TRBJ2-2; 9 nucleotides agree with TRBD2. From germline, CDR1 is SGDLS and CDR2 YYNGEE. The CDR3 sequence is 16 residues long. V lost 1 base, J lost 1 base, and 2 bases stayed unmatched. Here the CDR3 reads CASSVTAGGNTGELFF. DNA for the CDR3: TGTGCCAGCAGCGTAACAGCGGGGGGGAACACCGGGGAGCTGTTTTTT.

The chain joins TRBV6-6 to TRBJ2-7; D remains unclear. Germline V lookup: CDR1 MNHNY, CDR2 SVGAGI (reference sequence). This CDR3 has 14 amino acids. V was pared by 2 bases and J by 2 bases, with 10 bases between. CDR3 in DNA: TGTGCCAGCAGTTACGTGGACGGACCCTACGAGCAGTACTTC. The encoded protein is CASSYVDGPYEQYF.